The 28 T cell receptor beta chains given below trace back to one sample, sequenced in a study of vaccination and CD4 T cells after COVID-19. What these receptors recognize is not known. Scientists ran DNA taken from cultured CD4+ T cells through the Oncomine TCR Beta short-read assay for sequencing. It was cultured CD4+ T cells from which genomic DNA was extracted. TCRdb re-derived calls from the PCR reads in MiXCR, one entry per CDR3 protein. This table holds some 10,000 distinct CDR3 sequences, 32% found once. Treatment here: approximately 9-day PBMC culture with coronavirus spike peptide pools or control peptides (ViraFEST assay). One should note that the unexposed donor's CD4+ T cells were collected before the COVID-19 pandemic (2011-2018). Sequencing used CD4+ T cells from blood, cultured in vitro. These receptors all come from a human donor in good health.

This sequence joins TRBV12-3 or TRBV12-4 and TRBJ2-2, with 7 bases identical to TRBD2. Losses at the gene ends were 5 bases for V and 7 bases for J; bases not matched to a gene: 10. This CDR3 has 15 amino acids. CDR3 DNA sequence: TGTGCCAGCAGTCCGACTGGCGGGAGAGGCGGGGAGCTGTTTTTT. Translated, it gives CASSPTGGRGGELFF.

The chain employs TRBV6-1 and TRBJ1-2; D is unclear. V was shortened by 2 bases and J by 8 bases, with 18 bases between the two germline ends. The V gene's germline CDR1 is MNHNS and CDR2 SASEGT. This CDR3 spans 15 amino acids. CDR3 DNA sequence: TGTGCCAGCAGTGAAACTGAGGGAAGGCGTGGGGGCTACACCTTC. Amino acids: CASSETEGRRGGYTF.

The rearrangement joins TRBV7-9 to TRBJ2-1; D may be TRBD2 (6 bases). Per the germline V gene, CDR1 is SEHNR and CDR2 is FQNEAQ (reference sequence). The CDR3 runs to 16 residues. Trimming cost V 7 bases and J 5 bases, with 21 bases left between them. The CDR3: CASILKREMGHNEQFF. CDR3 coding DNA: TGTGCCAGCATCCTGAAACGGGAGATGGGGCACAATGAGCAGTTCTTC.

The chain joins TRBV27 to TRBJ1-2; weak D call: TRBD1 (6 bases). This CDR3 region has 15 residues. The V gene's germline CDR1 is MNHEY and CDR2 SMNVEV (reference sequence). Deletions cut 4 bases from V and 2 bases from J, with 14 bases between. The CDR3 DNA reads TGTGCCAGCAGTTCCGCGGACAGATTAAACTATGGCTACACCTTC. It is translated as CASSSADRLNYGYTF.

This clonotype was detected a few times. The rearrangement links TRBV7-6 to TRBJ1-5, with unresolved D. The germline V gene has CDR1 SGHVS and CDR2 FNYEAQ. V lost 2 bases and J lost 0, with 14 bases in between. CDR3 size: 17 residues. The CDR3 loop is CASSLCGSPYSNQPQHF. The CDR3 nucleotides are TGTGCCAGCAGCTTATGTGGCAGTCCATATAGCAATCAGCCCCAGCATTTT. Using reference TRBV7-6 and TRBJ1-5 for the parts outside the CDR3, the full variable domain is GAGVSQSPRYKVTKRGQDVALRCDPISGHVSLYWYRQALGQGPEFLTYFNYEAQQDKSGLPNDRFSAERPEGSISTLTIQRTEQRDSAMYRCASSLCGSPYSNQPQHFGDGTRLSIL.

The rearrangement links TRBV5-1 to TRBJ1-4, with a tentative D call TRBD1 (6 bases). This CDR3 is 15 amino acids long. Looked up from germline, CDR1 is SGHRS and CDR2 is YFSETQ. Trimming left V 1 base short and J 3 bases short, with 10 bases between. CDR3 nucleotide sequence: TGCGCCAGCAGCTTGACAGGGTCAGCTAATGAAAAACTGTTTTTT. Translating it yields CASSLTGSANEKLFF.

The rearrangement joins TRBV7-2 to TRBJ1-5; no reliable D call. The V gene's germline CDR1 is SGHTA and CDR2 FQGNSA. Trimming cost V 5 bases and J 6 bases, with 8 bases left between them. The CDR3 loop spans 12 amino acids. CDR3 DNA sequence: TGTGCCAGCAGCGTCCCCGGTCAGCCCCAGCATTTT. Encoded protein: CASSVPGQPQHF.

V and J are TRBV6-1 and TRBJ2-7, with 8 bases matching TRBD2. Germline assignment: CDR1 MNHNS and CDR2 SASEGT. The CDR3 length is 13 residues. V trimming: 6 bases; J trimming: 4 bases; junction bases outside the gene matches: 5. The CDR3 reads CASSLSGAYEQYF. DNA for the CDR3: TGTGCCAGCAGCCTTAGCGGGGCTTACGAGCAGTACTTC.

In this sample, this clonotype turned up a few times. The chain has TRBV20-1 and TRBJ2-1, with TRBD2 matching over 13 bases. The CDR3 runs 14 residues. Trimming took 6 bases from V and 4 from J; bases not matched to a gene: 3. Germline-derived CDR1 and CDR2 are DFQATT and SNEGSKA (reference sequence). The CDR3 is CSAGLAGDYNEQFF. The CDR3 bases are TGCAGTGCCGGACTAGCGGGAGATTACAATGAGCAGTTCTTC.

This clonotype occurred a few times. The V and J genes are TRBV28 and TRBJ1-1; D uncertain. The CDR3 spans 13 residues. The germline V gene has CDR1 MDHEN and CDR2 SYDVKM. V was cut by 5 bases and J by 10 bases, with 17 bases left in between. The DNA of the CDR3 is TGTGCCAGCAGTCCTCAAGACCACGGCGGAGCTTTCTTT. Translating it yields CASSPQDHGGAFF.

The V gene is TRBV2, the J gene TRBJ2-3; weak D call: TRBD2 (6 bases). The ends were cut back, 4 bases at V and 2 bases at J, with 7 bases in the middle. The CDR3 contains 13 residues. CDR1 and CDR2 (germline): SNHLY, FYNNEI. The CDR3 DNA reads TGTGCCAGCAGTGGGACTAACACAGATACGCAGTATTTT. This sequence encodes CASSGTNTDTQYF.

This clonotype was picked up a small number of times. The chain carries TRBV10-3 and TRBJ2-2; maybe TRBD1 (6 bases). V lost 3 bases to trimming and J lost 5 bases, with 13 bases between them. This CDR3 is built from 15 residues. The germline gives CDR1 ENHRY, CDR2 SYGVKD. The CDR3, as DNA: TGTGCCATCAGTGACTCGACGGACAGTACCGGGGAGCTGTTTTTT. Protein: CAISDSTDSTGELFF.

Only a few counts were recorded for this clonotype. The CDR3 loop reads CASSMASGENIQYF. The CDR3 nucleotides are TGTGCCAGTAGTATGGCTAGCGGGGAAAACATTCAGTACTTC. The chain couples TRBV19 to TRBJ2-4; 9 nucleotides match TRBD2. V lost 3 bases and J lost 5; bases outside the gene matches: 2. Germline lookup yields CDR1 LNHDA and CDR2 SQIVND (reference sequence). This CDR3 is built from 14 residues.

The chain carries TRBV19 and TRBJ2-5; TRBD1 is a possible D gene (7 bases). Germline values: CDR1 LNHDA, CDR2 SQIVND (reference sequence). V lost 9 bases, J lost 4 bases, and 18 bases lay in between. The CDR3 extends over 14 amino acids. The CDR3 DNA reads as TGTGCCAGCGCAGGAGGGGGCTTCGGAGAGACCCAGTACTTC. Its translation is CASAGGGFGETQYF.

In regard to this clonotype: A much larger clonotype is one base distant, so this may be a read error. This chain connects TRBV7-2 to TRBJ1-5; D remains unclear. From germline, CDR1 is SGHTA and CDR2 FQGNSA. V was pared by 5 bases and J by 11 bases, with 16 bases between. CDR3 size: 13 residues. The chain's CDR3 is CASSLGLVESQHF. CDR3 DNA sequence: TGTGCCAGCAGCCTCGGCCTGGTTGAGTCCCAGCATTTT.

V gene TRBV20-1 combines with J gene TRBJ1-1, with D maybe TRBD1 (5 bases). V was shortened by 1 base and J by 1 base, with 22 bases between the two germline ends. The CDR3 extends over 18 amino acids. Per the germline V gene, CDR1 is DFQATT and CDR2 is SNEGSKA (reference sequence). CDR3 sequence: CSARGAGTTSAENTEAFF. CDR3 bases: TGCAGTGCTAGAGGCGCGGGGACGACTTCCGCTGAGAACACTGAAGCTTTCTTT.

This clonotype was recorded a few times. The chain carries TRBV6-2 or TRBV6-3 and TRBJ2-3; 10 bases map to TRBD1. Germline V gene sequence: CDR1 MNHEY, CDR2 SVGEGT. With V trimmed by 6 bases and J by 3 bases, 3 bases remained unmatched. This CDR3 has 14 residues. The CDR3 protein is CASRGQGFTDTQYF. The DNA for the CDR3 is TGTGCCAGCAGGGGACAGGGGTTTACAGATACGCAGTATTTT.

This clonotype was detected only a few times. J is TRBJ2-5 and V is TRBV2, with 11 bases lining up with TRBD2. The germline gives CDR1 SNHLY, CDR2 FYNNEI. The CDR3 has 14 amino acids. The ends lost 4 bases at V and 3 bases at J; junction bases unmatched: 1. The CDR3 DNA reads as TGTGCCAGCAGTGTACTAGCGGGAGAAGAGACCCAGTACTTC. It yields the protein CASSVLAGEETQYF.

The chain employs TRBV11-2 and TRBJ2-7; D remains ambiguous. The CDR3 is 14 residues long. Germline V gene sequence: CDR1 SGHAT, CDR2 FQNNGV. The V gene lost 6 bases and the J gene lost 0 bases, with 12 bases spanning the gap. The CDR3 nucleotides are TGTGCCAGCAGTTTTGGCGGCTACTCCTACGAGCAGTACTTC. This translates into CASSFGGYSYEQYF.

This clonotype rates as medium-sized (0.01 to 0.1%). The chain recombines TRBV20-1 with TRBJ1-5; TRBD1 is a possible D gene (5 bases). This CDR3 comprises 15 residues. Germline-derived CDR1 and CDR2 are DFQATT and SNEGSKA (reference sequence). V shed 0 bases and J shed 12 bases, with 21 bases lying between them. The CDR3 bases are TGCAGTGCTAGAGATCCGTCCGGGGCTGGGCGGGTCCAGCATTTT. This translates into CSARDPSGAGRVQHF.

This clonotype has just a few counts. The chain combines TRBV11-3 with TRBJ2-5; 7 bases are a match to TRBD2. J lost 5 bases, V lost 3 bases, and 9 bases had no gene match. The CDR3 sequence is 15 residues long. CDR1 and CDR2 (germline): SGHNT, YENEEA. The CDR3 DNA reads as TGTGCCAGCAGCTTGGCGGGAGCCCGGGGGGAGACCCAGTACTTC. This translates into CASSLAGARGETQYF.

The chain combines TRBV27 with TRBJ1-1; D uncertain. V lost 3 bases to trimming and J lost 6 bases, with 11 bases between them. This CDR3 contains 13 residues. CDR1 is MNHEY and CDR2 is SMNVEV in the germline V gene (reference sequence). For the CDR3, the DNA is TGTGCCAGCAGTTTTATGGGGTTCGCTGAAGCTTTCTTT. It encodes CASSFMGFAEAFF.

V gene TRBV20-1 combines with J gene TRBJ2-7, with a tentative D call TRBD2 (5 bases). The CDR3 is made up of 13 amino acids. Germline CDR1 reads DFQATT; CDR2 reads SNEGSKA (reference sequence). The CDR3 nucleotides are TGCAGGGCCGGGATACTCGGACGATACGAGCAGTACTTC. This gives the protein CRAGILGRYEQYF.

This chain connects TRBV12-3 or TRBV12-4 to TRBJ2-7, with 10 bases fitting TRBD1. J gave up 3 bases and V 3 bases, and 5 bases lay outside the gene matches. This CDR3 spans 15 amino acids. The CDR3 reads CASSLGQGRDYEQYF. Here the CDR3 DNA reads TGTGCCAGCAGTTTGGGACAGGGGCGAGACTACGAGCAGTACTTC.

As DNA, the CDR3 is TGTGCCAGCGAGAGAAAGGGAACGTACACTGAAGCTTTCTTT. This gives the protein CASERKGTYTEAFF. The chain employs TRBV6-1 and TRBJ1-1; D is ambiguous. Deletions cut 8 bases from V and 3 bases from J, with 16 bases between. Germline assignment: CDR1 MNHNS and CDR2 SASEGT. CDR3 length: 14 residues.

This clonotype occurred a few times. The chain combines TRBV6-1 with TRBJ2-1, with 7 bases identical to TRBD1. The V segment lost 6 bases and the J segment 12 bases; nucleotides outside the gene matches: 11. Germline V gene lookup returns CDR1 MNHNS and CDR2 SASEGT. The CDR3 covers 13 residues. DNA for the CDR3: TGTGCCAGCAGCGATGAGCTCCAGGGGGTGCAGTTCTTC. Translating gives CASSDELQGVQFF.

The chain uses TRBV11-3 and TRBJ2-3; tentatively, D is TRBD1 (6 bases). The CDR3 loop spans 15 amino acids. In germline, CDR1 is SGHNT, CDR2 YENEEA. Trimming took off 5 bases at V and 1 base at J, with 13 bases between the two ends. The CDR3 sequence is CASSGNRDGTDTQYF. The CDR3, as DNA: TGTGCCAGCAGCGGAAACAGGGACGGCACAGATACGCAGTATTTT.

DNA of the CDR3: TGTGCCAGCAGTCTTACCGGGACAGACTACAATGAGCAGTTCTTC. Amino acid sequence: CASSLTGTDYNEQFF. V and J are TRBV7-2 and TRBJ2-1, with 7 bases that match TRBD1. The germline V gene has CDR1 SGHTA and CDR2 FQGNSA. Trimming took 6 bases from V and 3 from J; bases not matched to a gene: 8. The CDR3 is made up of 15 amino acids.